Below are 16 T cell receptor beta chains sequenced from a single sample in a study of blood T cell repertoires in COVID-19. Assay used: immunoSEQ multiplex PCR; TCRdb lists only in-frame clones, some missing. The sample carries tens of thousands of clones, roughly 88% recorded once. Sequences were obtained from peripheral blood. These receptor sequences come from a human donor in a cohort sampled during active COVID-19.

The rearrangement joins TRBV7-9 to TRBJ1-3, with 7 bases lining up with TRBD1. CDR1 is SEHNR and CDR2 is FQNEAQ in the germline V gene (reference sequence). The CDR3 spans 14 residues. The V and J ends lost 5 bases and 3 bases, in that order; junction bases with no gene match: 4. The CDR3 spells CASSLRTGGNTIYF. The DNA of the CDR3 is TGTGCCAGCAGCCTGCGGACAGGTGGAAACACCATATATTTT.

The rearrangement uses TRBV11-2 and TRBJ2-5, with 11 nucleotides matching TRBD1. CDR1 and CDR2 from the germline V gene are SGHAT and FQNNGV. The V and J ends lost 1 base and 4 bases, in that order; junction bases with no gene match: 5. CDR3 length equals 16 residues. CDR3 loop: CASSLVGGQGVETQYF. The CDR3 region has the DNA TGTGCCAGCAGCTTAGTTGGGGGACAGGGGGTAGAGACCCAGTACTTC.

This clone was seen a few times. DNA for the CDR3: TGTGCCAGTAGTAAAGGTGGGGGACAAAATAGCAATCAGCCCCAGCATTTT. This translates into CASSKGGGQNSNQPQHF. V and J are TRBV19 and TRBJ1-5; the D gene is possibly TRBD1 (6 bases). The V end was cut by 4 bases, the J end by 0 bases, with 16 bases between. This CDR3 spans 17 amino acids. Germline CDR1 and CDR2: LNHDA and SQIVND (reference sequence).

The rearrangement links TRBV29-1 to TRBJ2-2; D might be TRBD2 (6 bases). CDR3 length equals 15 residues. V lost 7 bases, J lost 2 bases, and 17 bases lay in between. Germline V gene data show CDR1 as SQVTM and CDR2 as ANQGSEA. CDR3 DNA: TGCAGCGGGTTAGGAGGGAGCGGCAACACCGGGGAGCTGTTTTTT. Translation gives CSGLGGSGNTGELFF.

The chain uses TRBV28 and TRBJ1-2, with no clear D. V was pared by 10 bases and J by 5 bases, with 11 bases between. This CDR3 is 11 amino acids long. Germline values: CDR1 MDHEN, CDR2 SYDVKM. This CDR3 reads CATLAHYGYTF. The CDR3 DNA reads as TGTGCCACCCTAGCCCATTATGGCTACACCTTC.

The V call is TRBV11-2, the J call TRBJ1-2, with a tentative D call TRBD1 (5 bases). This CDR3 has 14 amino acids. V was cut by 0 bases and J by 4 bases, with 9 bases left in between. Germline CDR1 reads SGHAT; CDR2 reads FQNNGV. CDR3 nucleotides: TGTGCCAGCAGCTTAGATCCAAGGGGCTATGGCTACACCTTC. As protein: CASSLDPRGYGYTF.

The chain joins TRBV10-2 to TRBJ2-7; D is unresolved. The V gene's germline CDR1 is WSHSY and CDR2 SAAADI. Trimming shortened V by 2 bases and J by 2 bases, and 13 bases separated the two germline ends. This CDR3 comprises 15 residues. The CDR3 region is CASSEGPPPTYEQYF. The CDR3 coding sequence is TGCGCCAGCAGTGAGGGCCCTCCTCCCACCTACGAGCAGTACTTC.

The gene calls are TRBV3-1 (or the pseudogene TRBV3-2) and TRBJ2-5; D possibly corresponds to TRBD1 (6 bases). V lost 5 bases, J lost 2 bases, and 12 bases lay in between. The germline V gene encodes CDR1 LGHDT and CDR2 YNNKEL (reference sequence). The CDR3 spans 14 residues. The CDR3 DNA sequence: TGTGCCAGCAGCATGCCGGGACAACAAGAGACCCAGTACTTC. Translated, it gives CASSMPGQQETQYF.

DNA of the CDR3: TGTGCCAGCAGCCCAGGGACAGGGGGTTTTGGCTACACCTTC. The encoded protein is CASSPGTGGFGYTF. The chain carries TRBV9 and TRBJ1-2; TRBD1 matches at 11 bases. The CDR3 is 14 residues long. Losses at the gene ends were 4 bases for V and 7 bases for J; bases not matched to a gene: 6. Germline values: CDR1 SGDLS, CDR2 YYNGEE.

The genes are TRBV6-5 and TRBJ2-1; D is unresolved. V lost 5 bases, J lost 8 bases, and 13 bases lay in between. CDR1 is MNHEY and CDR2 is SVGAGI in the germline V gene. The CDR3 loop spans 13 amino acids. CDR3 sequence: CASSTGLADEQFF. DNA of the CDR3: TGTGCCAGCAGTACGGGTCTCGCCGATGAGCAGTTCTTC.

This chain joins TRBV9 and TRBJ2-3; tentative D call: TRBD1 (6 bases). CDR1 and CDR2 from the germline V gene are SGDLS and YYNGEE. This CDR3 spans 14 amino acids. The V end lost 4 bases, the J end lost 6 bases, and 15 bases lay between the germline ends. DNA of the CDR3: TGTGCCAGCAGCTCCCAAACAGGGATGGATACGCAGTATTTT. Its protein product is CASSSQTGMDTQYF.

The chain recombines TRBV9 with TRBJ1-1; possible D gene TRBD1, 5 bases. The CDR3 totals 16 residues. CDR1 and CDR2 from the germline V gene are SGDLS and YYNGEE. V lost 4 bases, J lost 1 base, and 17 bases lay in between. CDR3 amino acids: CASSFGGGMSNTEAFF. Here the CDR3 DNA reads TGTGCCAGCAGCTTCGGGGGAGGGATGTCGAACACTGAAGCTTTCTTT.

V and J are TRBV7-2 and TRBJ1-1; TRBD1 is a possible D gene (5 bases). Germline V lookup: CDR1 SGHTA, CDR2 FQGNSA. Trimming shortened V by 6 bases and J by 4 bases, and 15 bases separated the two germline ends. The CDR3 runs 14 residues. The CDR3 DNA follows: TGTGCCAGCAGACCAGGGATGGGAGGCACTGAAGCTTTCTTT. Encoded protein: CASRPGMGGTEAFF.

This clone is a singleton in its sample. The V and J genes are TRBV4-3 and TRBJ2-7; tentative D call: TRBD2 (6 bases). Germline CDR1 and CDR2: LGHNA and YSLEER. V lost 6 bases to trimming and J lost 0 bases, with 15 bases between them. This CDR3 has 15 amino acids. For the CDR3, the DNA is TGCGCCAGCAGGCTTCTAGCGAGCGCCTCCTACGAGCAGTACTTC. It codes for CASRLLASASYEQYF.

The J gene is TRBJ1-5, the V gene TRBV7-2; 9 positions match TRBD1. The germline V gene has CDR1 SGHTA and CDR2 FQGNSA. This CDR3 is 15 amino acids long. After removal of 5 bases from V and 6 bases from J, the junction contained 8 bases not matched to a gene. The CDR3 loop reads CASSTHTGGGQPQHF. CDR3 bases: TGTGCCAGCAGCACTCACACAGGGGGCGGTCAGCCCCAGCATTTT. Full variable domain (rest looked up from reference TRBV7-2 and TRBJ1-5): GAGVSQSPSNKVTEKGKDVELRCDPISGHTALYWYRQSLGQGLEFLIYFQGNSAPDKSGLPSDRFSAERTGGSVSTLTIQRTQQEDSAVYLCASSTHTGGGQPQHFGDGTRLSIL.

For the CDR3, the DNA is TGTGCCAGCAGCCCGGACAGTCAAGAGACCCAGTACTTC. Translated: CASSPDSQETQYF. This chain connects TRBV5-5 to TRBJ2-5, with D possibly being TRBD1 (6 bases). Trimming removed 4 bases from V and 2 bases from J, with 9 bases in between. CDR3 length equals 13 residues. CDR1 is SGHKS, CDR2 YYEKEE, per germline (reference sequence).